Below are 10 T cell receptor beta chains sequenced from a single sample in a study of T-cell reconstitution after alpha-beta-depleted transplantation in children. Preparation of the TCRbeta library used unique molecular identifiers. A single record per CDR3 protein comes from TCRdb applying MiXCR to the PCR reads. The sample lists fewer than 450,000 distinct CDR3 sequences; roughly 15% were seen once. Sequenced material: PBMCs, mostly from graft donor cells, taken 360 days after TCRalphabeta/CD19-depleted stem cell transplant. All receptors derive from a male patient between 2 and 10 years old who had a stem cell transplant for acute lymphoblastic leukemia, so the T cells may come from the graft donor.

The chain has TRBV10-3 and TRBJ2-1, with D perhaps matching TRBD2 (5 bases). There are 16 residues in the CDR3. Trimming shortened V by 5 bases and J by 0 bases, and 14 bases separated the two germline ends. Germline CDR1 ENHRY, CDR2 SYGVKD. CDR3 sequence: CAISPRGPSSYNEQFF. In DNA form, the CDR3 reads TGTGCCATCAGTCCCCGGGGTCCGAGCTCCTACAATGAGCAGTTCTTC.

This clonotype showed up just a few times. The J gene is TRBJ1-2, the V gene TRBV11-2; 7 bases are a match to TRBD1. The V gene's germline CDR1 is SGHAT and CDR2 FQNNGV. The junction had 12 bases not matched to a gene; V was cut back by 4 bases and J by 4 bases. The CDR3 has 16 residues. The CDR3 DNA reads TGTGCCAGCAGCTCCCCCCGGGACAGCCCTTTCTATGGCTACACCTTC. Translated: CASSSPRDSPFYGYTF.

This clonotype was detected only a few times. This chain joins TRBV11-2 and TRBJ2-1; 7 bases are a match to TRBD2. Per germline, CDR1 SGHAT and CDR2 FQNNGV. This CDR3 has 16 residues. The ends lost 4 bases at V and 4 bases at J; junction bases unmatched: 10. CDR3 DNA sequence: TGTGCCAGCAGCTGGCGGGGCGGGAGCTATTACAATGAGCAGTTCTTC. It encodes CASSWRGGSYYNEQFF.

This clonotype has only a few counts. This chain links TRBV28 with TRBJ1-5, with D unclear. Germline V gene sequence: CDR1 MDHEN, CDR2 SYDVKM. The CDR3 totals 15 residues. Trimming removed 6 bases from V and 5 bases from J, with 17 bases in between. This CDR3 is CASRTRLVGDQPQHF. CDR3 DNA: TGTGCCAGCAGAACCCGGTTGGTGGGTGATCAGCCCCAGCATTTT.

The chain combines TRBV7-8 with TRBJ1-1; D might be TRBD1 (5 bases). CDR3 length: 15 residues. CDR1 and CDR2 (germline): SGHVS, FQNEAQ. Trimming removed 7 bases at V and 0 bases at J, with 15 bases between. The DNA of the CDR3 is TGTGCCAGCACAAAGGGGCGGACTATGAACACTGAAGCTTTCTTT. Translating it yields CASTKGRTMNTEAFF.

In its sample, this clonotype was seen a few times. The genes are TRBV7-9 and TRBJ2-5; D is perhaps TRBD1 (5 bases). Trimming stripped 5 bases from V and 1 base from J, with 14 bases between. CDR3 length equals 15 residues. Germline CDR1 and CDR2: SEHNR and FQNEAQ (reference sequence). CDR3 amino acids: CASSRTGTRQETQYF. The DNA for the CDR3 is TGTGCCAGCAGCCGAACAGGCACCCGCCAAGAGACCCAGTACTTC. Variable domain in full (rest from reference TRBV7-9 and TRBJ2-5): DTGVSQNPRHKITKRGQNVTFRCDPISEHNRLYWYRQTLGQGPEFLTYFQNEAQLEKSRLLSDRFSAERPKGSFSTLEIQRTEQGDSAMYLCASSRTGTRQETQYFGPGTRLLVL.

The sample holds a few counts of this clonotype. The V gene is TRBV7-6, the J gene TRBJ2-3; D tentatively fits TRBD1 or TRBD2 (5 bases each). Germline loops: CDR1 SGHVS, CDR2 FNYEAQ. The CDR3 contains 18 residues. The V gene lost 1 base and the J gene lost 0 bases, with 17 bases spanning the gap. CDR3 nucleotides: TGTGCCAGCAGCTTAGTTCCCGATACTAGGGACAGCACAGATACGCAGTATTTT. This translates into CASSLVPDTRDSTDTQYF.

As regards this clonotype: A read error may account for a junction end that differs from germline. The V gene is TRBV12-3 or TRBV12-4, the J gene TRBJ2-3, with 14 bases fitting TRBD2. There are 19 residues in the CDR3. CDR3 coding DNA: TGTGCCAGCAGTCTAGCCCGACCGGGACTAGCGGGAGTTGTAGATACGCAGTATTTT. Protein: CASSLARPGLAGVVDTQYF.

The rearrangement uses TRBV11-2 and TRBJ2-2; TRBD2 might be the D (7 bases). V was shortened by 2 bases and J by 3 bases, with 25 bases between the two germline ends. The CDR3 covers 20 residues. Germline CDR1 and CDR2: SGHAT and FQNNGV. This chain's CDR3 is CASSLWGGTSGTRYTGELFF. CDR3 DNA: TGTGCCAGCAGCTTATGGGGGGGCACGTCCGGGACAAGATACACCGGGGAGCTGTTTTTT.

The rearrangement links TRBV12-3 or TRBV12-4 to TRBJ2-2; D tentatively fits TRBD1 or TRBD2 (5 bases each). CDR3 length: 12 residues. V gave up 8 bases and J gave up 7 bases, with 11 bases separating them. Written as DNA, the CDR3 is TGTGCCAGCCCCCGGGACCGCGGGGAGCTGTTTTTT. Amino acid sequence: CASPRDRGELFF.